Listed below are T cell receptor beta chains from one sample, sequenced in a study of blood T cell repertoires in COVID-19. Some clones are missing from TCRdb's copy, which holds only in-frame ones; the method was immunoSEQ multiplex PCR. Here the sample spans approximately 270,000 clones, around nine tenths being singletons. The material sequenced was peripheral blood. The receptors shown here come from a man aged 35 to 55 with active or convalescent COVID-19. Each CDR3 is given with its conserved first and last residue. A D gene is named only where the DNA matches it firmly. Size values are once, few and many counts, or a class for expanded clones, and some rows have none.

TRBD1 | TRBJ1-4 | TRBV6-6 | NA | CASSRDRDGEKLFF | TGTGCCAGCAGCCGGGACAGGGACGGTGAAAAACTGTTTTTT
NA | TRBJ2-7 | TRBV28 | NA | CASSQEWDTTYEQYF | TGTGCCAGCAGCCAAGAGTGGGACACCACCTACGAGCAGTACTTC
TRBD2 | TRBJ2-1 | TRBV10-2 | NA | CASTLSGEDNEQFF | TGCGCCAGCACCCTTAGCGGGGAGGACAATGAGCAGTTCTTC
NA | TRBJ1-1 | TRBV7-6 | few | CASSLHETDTEAFF | TGTGCCAGCAGCTTACATGAGACAGACACTGAAGCTTTCTTT
NA | TRBJ2-7 | TRBV5-8 | NA | CASSLGTEEYEQYF | TGTGCCAGCAGCTTGGGGACAGAAGAATACGAGCAGTACTTC
TRBD1 | TRBJ2-7 | TRBV30 | NA | CAWSGGIGGQQYF | TGTGCCTGGAGTGGAGGGATAGGGGGCCAGCAGTACTTC
NA | TRBJ1-2 | TRBV19 | NA | CASHGGSRIQGYTF | TGTGCCAGTCATGGTGGGAGTAGAATACAGGGCTACACCTTC
TRBD2 | TRBJ2-1 | TRBV7-9 | few | CASSREGPINEQFF | TGTGCCAGCAGCCGGGAGGGACCGATCAATGAGCAGTTCTTC
TRBD1 | TRBJ2-4 | TRBV4-2 | NA | CASSQPQQGAKNIQYF | TGTGCCAGCAGCCAACCTCAACAGGGGGCCAAAAACATTCAGTACTTC
NA | TRBJ1-1 | TRBV3-1/TRBV3-2 | NA | CASSPYRAGATEAFF | TGTGCCAGCAGCCCTTACAGGGCGGGGGCCACTGAAGCTTTCTTT
NA | TRBJ1-1 | TRBV10-3 | NA | CAISGSSMNTEAFF | TGTGCCATCAGTGGAAGCTCTATGAACACTGAAGCTTTCTTT
NA | TRBJ2-1 | TRBV5-6 | once | CASSFGSYNEQFF | TGTGCCAGCAGCTTCGGCTCCTACAATGAGCAGTTCTTC
NA | TRBJ2-3 | TRBV28 | NA | CASGRGVGNTQYF | TGTGCCAGCGGCAGGGGGGTGGGGAATACGCAGTATTTT
NA | TRBJ1-5 | TRBV9 | NA | CASSGDSYAQPQHF | TGTGCCAGCAGCGGCGACAGCTATGCCCAGCCCCAGCATTTT
TRBD2 | TRBJ2-2 | TRBV9 | NA | CASSLGTSGRAVTGELFF | TGTGCCAGCAGCCTCGGGACTAGCGGGAGGGCCGTGACCGGGGAGCTGTTTTTT
NA | TRBJ1-6 | TRBV10-1 | NA | CASSTGLVAPLHF | TGCGCCAGCAGTACAGGCCTTGTCGCACCCCTCCACTTT
NA | TRBJ2-7 | TRBV19 | NA | CASSPGLGNYEQYF | TGTGCCAGTAGTCCGGGACTGGGGAACTACGAGCAGTACTTC
NA | TRBJ2-3 | TRBV7-6 | NA | CASSPLLVHDTQYF | TGTGCCAGCAGCCCACTGTTGGTCCATGATACGCAGTATTTT
NA | TRBJ2-3 | TRBV12-3/TRBV12-4 | NA | CATGASPDTQYF | TGTGCCACCGGAGCCTCCCCCGATACGCAGTATTTT
TRBD1 | TRBJ1-3 | TRBV18 | NA | CASSPGQGPGNTIYF | TGTGCCAGCTCACCGGGACAGGGGCCTGGAAACACCATATATTTT
NA | TRBJ1-3 | TRBV12-3/TRBV12-4 | NA | CASSRSDTIYF | TGTGCCAGCAGTCGCTCGGACACCATATATTTT
NA | TRBJ2-7 | TRBV28 | NA | CASSLPEGGYEQYF | TGTGCCAGCAGTTTGCCCGAGGGCGGCTACGAGCAGTACTTC
TRBD1 | TRBJ1-4 | TRBV28 | NA | CASSLQDRTLVNEKLFF | TGTGCCAGCAGTTTACAGGACAGGACTCTGGTGAATGAAAAACTGTTTTTT
NA | TRBJ1-5 | TRBV29-1 | NA | CSVVVSGGGQPQHF | TGCAGCGTTGTAGTATCTGGGGGCGGGCAGCCCCAGCATTTT
TRBD1 | TRBJ2-1 | TRBV5-1 | few | CASSHRDRDHNEQFF | TGCGCCAGCAGCCACCGGGACAGAGACCACAATGAGCAGTTCTTC
NA | TRBJ1-3 | TRBV19 | NA | CASSTPRHSGNTIYF | TGTGCCAGTAGTACTCCCCGACACTCTGGAAACACCATATATTTT
NA | TRBJ1-5 | TRBV9 | NA | CASSKQGNQPQHF | TGTGCCAGCAGTAAACAGGGTAATCAGCCCCAGCATTTT
NA | TRBJ1-1 | TRBV30 | NA | CACAVEGRTEAFF | TGTGCCTGTGCTGTAGAGGGAAGGACTGAAGCTTTCTTT
TRBD2 | TRBJ2-7 | TRBV12-5 | NA | CASGLERGVTYEQYF | TGTGCTAGTGGTTTGGAGCGGGGGGTAACCTACGAGCAGTACTTC
NA | TRBJ2-2 | TRBV4-1 | NA | CASSRDTGRRPNTGELFF | TGCGCCAGCAGCCGCGATACAGGGCGGCGGCCGAACACCGGGGAGCTGTTTTTT
NA | TRBJ2-2 | TRBV28 | NA | CASSFSTGELFF | TGTGCCAGCAGTTTTTCGACCGGGGAGCTGTTTTTT
NA | TRBJ1-2 | TRBV11-2 | NA | CASSLGANYGYTF | TGTGCCAGCAGCTTAGGAGCAAACTATGGCTACACCTTC
NA | TRBJ2-7 | TRBV5-4 | NA | CASSPGGTVIYEQYF | TGTGCCAGCAGCCCCGGTGGGACTGTTATCTACGAGCAGTACTTC
NA | TRBJ2-5 | TRBV3-1/TRBV3-2 | once | CASRGSGETQYF | TGTGCCAGCCGTGGTTCCGGGGAGACCCAGTACTTC
TRBD2 | TRBJ2-3 | TRBV2 | NA | CASSETLAVTDTQYF | TGTGCCAGCAGTGAAACACTAGCGGTCACAGATACGCAGTATTTT
NA | TRBJ2-7 | TRBV24-1 | NA | CATSDSSGQPYEQYF | TGTGCCACCAGTGATTCCTCGGGTCAGCCCTACGAGCAGTACTTC
NA | TRBJ2-7 | TRBV24-1 | NA | CATSDGLEQYF | TGTGCCACCAGTGATGGACTCGAGCAGTACTTC
NA | TRBJ2-1 | TRBV6-1 | NA | CASSEDRGTFGEQFF | TGTGCCAGCAGTGAAGACCGGGGGACCTTCGGGGAGCAGTTCTTC
TRBD1 | TRBJ2-7 | TRBV5-4 | NA | CASSFRGGSEQYF | TGTGCCAGCAGCTTCAGAGGGGGCTCCGAGCAGTACTTC
TRBD1 | TRBJ2-1 | TRBV4-1 | NA | CASSLRDRNNEQFF | TGCGCCAGCAGCCTCCGGGACAGGAACAATGAGCAGTTCTTC
TRBD1 | TRBJ1-4 | TRBV28 | NA | CASSPTLGQSYEKLFF | TGTGCCAGCAGTCCCACCCTGGGACAGAGTTATGAAAAACTGTTTTTT
NA | TRBJ2-7 | TRBV6-5 | NA | CASSPVGGISYEQYF | TGTGCCAGCAGTCCCGTTGGGGGGATCTCCTACGAGCAGTACTTC
NA | TRBJ1-5 | TRBV10-1 | NA | CASSLIFFSLGWAGSGQPQHF | TGCGCCAGCAGTTTGATATTCTTCTCGCTGGGGTGGGCAGGTAGCGGTCAGCCCCAGCATTTT
NA | TRBJ2-5 | TRBV5-1 | NA | CASSPGHSGETQYF | TGCGCCAGCAGTCCCGGACACTCTGGGGAGACCCAGTACTTC
TRBD1 | TRBJ1-2 | TRBV28 | once | CASRLVSRGNLGYTF | TGTGCCAGCAGACTCGTTAGCAGGGGGAATTTAGGCTACACCTTC
TRBD2 | TRBJ2-3 | TRBV11-2 | NA | CASSLEALAGRPDTQYF | TGTGCCAGCAGCTTAGAGGCTCTAGCGGGACGTCCAGATACGCAGTATTTT
TRBD1 | TRBJ1-1 | TRBV5-1 | NA | CASSPVPGQGRTTEAFF | TGCGCCAGCAGCCCGGTCCCGGGACAGGGTCGGACCACTGAAGCTTTCTTT
TRBD1 | TRBJ2-7 | TRBV2 | NA | CASSPGQPLEQYF | TGTGCCAGCAGCCCGGGACAGCCTCTCGAGCAGTACTTC
NA | TRBJ1-6 | TRBV18 | NA | CASSQEVLSYNSPLHF | TGTGCCAGCTCACAAGAGGTCTTATCCTATAATTCACCCCTCCACTTT
NA | TRBJ1-1 | TRBV6-5 | NA | CASTLGAHTEAFF | TGTGCCAGCACCTTGGGGGCACACACTGAAGCTTTCTTT
NA | TRBJ2-2 | TRBV12-2 | NA | CASRLQSGTSGTCTGELFF | TGTGCAAGTCGCTTACAGAGCGGGACTAGCGGAACATGCACCGGGGAGCTGTTTTTT
TRBD2 | TRBJ2-3 | TRBV6-1 | NA | CASSDLGLAGDTQYF | TGTGCCAGCAGTGACCTGGGGCTAGCGGGAGATACGCAGTATTTT
TRBD2 | TRBJ2-5 | TRBV10-2 | NA | CASGTGLAPNSYF | TGCGCCAGCGGCACTGGACTAGCTCCAAATAGCTACTTC
NA | TRBJ2-3 | TRBV11-3 | NA | CASRSPSGAGSRDTQYF | TGTGCCAGCAGATCACCCTCCGGGGCGGGATCTAGGGATACGCAGTATTTT
NA | TRBJ2-2 | TRBV9 | NA | CASSVAGGELFF | TGTGCCAGCAGCGTAGCGGGAGGGGAGCTGTTTTTT